The T cell receptor beta chain described here comes from a study of blood T cell repertoires in COVID-19. The CDR3 runs 12 residues. Germline V lookup: CDR1 MGHRA, CDR2 YSYEKL. Trimming took 3 bases from V and 5 from J, leaving 2 bases between them. This table comes from immunoSEQ multiplex PCR, and its TCRdb copy is limited to in-frame clones, with some not included. The sample records about 280,000 clones, 85% to 90% being singletons. The chain employs TRBV4-1 and TRBJ1-6; the D is unclear. This sequence originates from a young woman with acute COVID-19. Sequenced: PBMCs or T cells enriched from blood (not recorded which). The CDR3 sequence is CASSHNNSPLHF. The CDR3 bases are TGCGCCAGCAGCCACAATAATTCACCCCTCCACTTT.